A selection of T cell receptor beta chains follows, all from one sample in a study of identical twins. TCRdb recomputed calls from the 5' RACE reads with MiXCR, one row per CDR3 protein. The sample has some 760,000 distinct CDR3 sequences; 15% to 20% are singletons. Separately, the same data were catalogued under a study of T cells expressing NK-cell markers.

The sequencing input was PBMCs. These receptor sequences come from a woman under 30 in good health. Each CDR3 is given with its conserved first and last residue. The order of the fields is V gene, clone size, D gene, J gene, CDR3 protein, CDR3 DNA. A D gene is named only where the DNA matches it firmly. Clone size is given for some rows only: seen once, a few or many times, or a class if the clone is expanded.

V: TRBV7-9
size: -
D: -
J: TRBJ2-1
CDR3: CASSLAQRREQFF
DNA: TGTGCCAGCAGCTTAGCGCAGCGTCGGGAGCAGTTCTTC

V: TRBV5-1
size: -
D: TRBD2
J: TRBJ2-3
CDR3: CASSPQAAGGGDTQYF
DNA: TGCGCCAGCAGCCCCCAGGCGGCGGGGGGCGGAGATACGCAGTATTTT

V: TRBV13
size: -
D: -
J: TRBJ1-5
CDR3: CASSSGPHNQPQHF
DNA: TGTGCCAGCAGCTCTGGACCCCACAATCAGCCCCAGCATTTT

V: TRBV5-1
size: few
D: -
J: TRBJ2-7
CDR3: CASRSASSGLTYEQYF
DNA: TGCGCCAGCAGATCCGCCAGTAGCGGCTTAACCTACGAGCAGTACTTC

V: TRBV7-9
size: few
D: -
J: TRBJ2-5
CDR3: CASSGTTRRGPTQYF
DNA: TGTGCCAGCAGCGGAACCACTAGGAGGGGCCCGACCCAGTACTTC

V: TRBV20-1
size: few
D: -
J: TRBJ1-5
CDR3: CSAVGSNQPQHF
DNA: TGCAGTGCTGTGGGCAGCAATCAGCCCCAGCATTTT

V: TRBV7-9
size: -
D: TRBD2
J: TRBJ2-7
CDR3: CASSFIRLGLAVHEQYF
DNA: TGTGCCAGCAGCTTCATCCGCCTGGGACTAGCGGTACACGAGCAGTACTTC

V: TRBV12-3/TRBV12-4
size: many
D: -
J: TRBJ1-5
CDR3: CASSLGGQPQHF
DNA: TGTGCCAGCAGTCTTGGTGGACAGCCCCAGCATTTT

V: TRBV29-1
size: -
D: TRBD1
J: TRBJ2-5
CDR3: CSVAQGPRLTQETQYF
DNA: TGCAGCGTCGCACAGGGGCCTCGCCTAACCCAAGAGACCCAGTACTTC

V: TRBV12-3/TRBV12-4
size: few
D: -
J: TRBJ1-5
CDR3: CASSLDTGQPQHF
DNA: TGTGCCAGCAGTTTAGATACGGGACAGCCCCAGCATTTT

V: TRBV27
size: few
D: TRBD1
J: TRBJ2-1
CDR3: CASSPQGIALSEQFF
DNA: TGTGCCAGCAGTCCACAGGGGATTGCCTTATCTGAGCAGTTCTTC

V: TRBV6-5
size: -
D: TRBD2
J: TRBJ2-5
CDR3: CASAGGSWTQYF
DNA: TGTGCCAGCGCGGGGGGGAGCTGGACCCAGTACTTC

V: TRBV29-1
size: -
D: TRBD1
J: TRBJ1-1
CDR3: CSVLTGQGESEAFF
DNA: TGCAGCGTCCTCACGGGACAGGGGGAAAGTGAAGCTTTCTTT

V: TRBV7-9
size: -
D: -
J: TRBJ2-3
CDR3: CASSQTGLPGTDTQYF
DNA: TGTGCCAGCAGCCAAACAGGACTTCCTGGCACAGATACGCAGTATTTT

V: TRBV7-3
size: -
D: -
J: TRBJ2-2
CDR3: CASSPGTPAGELFF
DNA: TGTGCCAGCAGCCCCGGGACCCCAGCCGGGGAGCTGTTTTTT